These 6 T cell receptor beta chains were sequenced from one sample in a study of T cell responses to AZD1222 COVID-19 vaccine. This table comes from immunoSEQ multiplex PCR, and its TCRdb copy is limited to in-frame clones, with some not included. The sample shows roughly 140,000 clones, 88% of them seen only once. The sequences come from peripheral blood, collected on day 0 of AZD1222 vaccination. The source of these receptors is an adult in good health.

This clone was counted only a few times. This chain links TRBV27 with TRBJ1-4, with 7 nucleotides matching TRBD1. After removal of 6 bases from V and 3 bases from J, the junction contained 4 bases not matched to a gene. The CDR3 has 14 amino acids. From germline, CDR1 is MNHEY and CDR2 SMNVEV (reference sequence). CDR3 region: CASRAGTANEKLFF. For the CDR3, the DNA is TGTGCCAGCAGGGCCGGGACAGCTAATGAAAAACTGTTTTTT.

This clone was seen only a few times. The chain has TRBV21-1 and TRBJ1-1. TRBV21-1 is shown as a pseudogene. The CDR3 is 16 amino acids. CDR3 in DNA: TGTGCCAGCAGCAAAGCGGAGAGAGGGGTTGTCACTGAAGCTTTCTTT. As protein: CASSKAERGVVTEAFF.

The gene calls are TRBV5-1 and TRBJ1-1; D gene unclear. V was clipped by 5 bases and J by 8 bases, with 10 bases between them. The CDR3 length is 11 residues. The germline V gene has CDR1 SGHRS and CDR2 YFSETQ. The CDR3 sequence: CASSSEVEAFF. The CDR3 region has the DNA TGCGCCAGCAGTTCAGAGGTAGAAGCTTTCTTT.

The CDR3, as DNA: TGTGCCAGTAGTCGGGACAGGGGGAACACCGGGGAGCTGTTTTTT. Protein sequence: CASSRDRGNTGELFF. The chain links TRBV19 to TRBJ2-2, with 10 bases that match TRBD1. Germline CDR1 reads LNHDA; CDR2 reads SQIVND (reference sequence). J gave up 1 base and V 5 bases, and 1 base lay outside the gene matches. The CDR3 is 15 amino acids.

The chain carries TRBV11-2 and TRBJ1-1, with 7 bases aligning to TRBD1. V lost 4 bases and J lost 6; bases outside the gene matches: 11. Germline CDR1 is SGHAT and CDR2 is FQNNGV. The CDR3 is made up of 15 amino acids. In DNA form, the CDR3 reads TGTGCCAGCAGCTCGTCAGGGGGTAGTTACTCTGAAGCTTTCTTT. Amino acids: CASSSSGGSYSEAFF. The variable domain in full, with the rest retrieved from reference TRBV11-2 and TRBJ1-1, is EAGVAQSPRYKIIEKRQSVAFWCNPISGHATLYWYQQILGQGPKLLIQFQNNGVVDDSQLPKDRFSAERLKGVDSTLKIQPAKLEDSAVYLCASSSSGGSYSEAFFGQGTRLTVV.

This clone has only one observation. CDR3 sequence (DNA): TGTGCCAGCTTTCCTACACCAAATCAGCCCCAGCATTTT. Amino acid sequence: CASFPTPNQPQHF. This chain links TRBV28 with TRBJ1-5, with D unresolved. Germline-derived CDR1 and CDR2 are MDHEN and SYDVKM. The V gene lost 8 bases and the J gene lost 4 bases, with 12 bases spanning the gap. This CDR3 is 13 amino acids long.